The clone carrying this T cell receptor beta chain was observed a few times. What it binds is not known. The CDR3 runs to 14 residues. Trimming left V 7 bases short and J 3 bases short, with 16 bases between. In making TCR beta libraries, quantitative 5'-RACE with molecular barcodes was used. TCRdb processed the 5' RACE reads anew with MiXCR; each CDR3 protein has one entry. The sample shows around 39,000 distinct CDR3 sequences, around 10% of them seen only once. This sample was taken from a study of CD8 T cells in ankylosing spondylitis. Study-wide findings and caveats: Matched ankylosing spondylitis synovial fluid reportedly contained a significantly enriched population of disease-linked clones. Clones that were linked to disease were CD8+ and were relatively rare in peripheral blood. Typical of ankylosing spondylitis blood, it appeared, was a TCR beta motif of fewer than ten highly homologous variants.

The sample comprised synovial fluid, either unsorted or a sorted T cell fraction (not recorded which). The clonotype comes from a male donor with ankylosing spondylitis. This rearrangement joins TRBV12-3 or TRBV12-4 to TRBJ2-7; D is uncertain. CDR3 coding DNA: TGTGCCAGCACCCTGGGCAACCACAACTACGAGCAGTACTTC. It specifies CASTLGNHNYEQYF.